This is a list of T cell receptor beta chains from one sample in a study of T cell responses to AZD1222 COVID-19 vaccine. Libraries were prepared by immunoSEQ multiplex PCR; TCRdb keeps only in-frame clonotypes and omits some of them. The sample includes 80,000 or so clones, 70% to 90% of them seen just once. The sample consisted of peripheral blood, taken on day 0 of AZD1222 vaccination. Receptors originate from an adult in good health. The CDR3 runs from the conserved cysteine through the conserved F or W.

j_gene,len,v_gene,CDR3aa
TRBJ2-3,15,TRBV6-2/TRBV6-3,CASSYVAGSTDTQYF
TRBJ2-1,17,TRBV19,CASSINPPSDRRNEQFF
TRBJ1-1,16,TRBV19,CASSLGRGSSNTEAFF
TRBJ2-7,13,TRBV7-2,CASSLAPAYEQYF
TRBJ1-4,16,TRBV27,CASSSGFGYADEKLFF
TRBJ1-2,18,TRBV4-3,CASSQDRRQGRRYDGYTF
TRBJ1-3,13,TRBV5-4,CASSLVGGNTIYF
TRBJ2-7,10,TRBV30,CASGSYEQYF
TRBJ2-7,14,TRBV6-1,CASSDVTGRYEQYF
TRBJ2-5,17,TRBV5-1,CASSSGTSGGPRVSQYF
TRBJ2-2,14,TRBV3-1/TRBV3-2,CASSQRQAAGELFF
TRBJ2-1,14,TRBV29-1,CSVLAGYSYNEQFF
TRBJ1-1,13,TRBV6-1,CASSERGRTEAFF
TRBJ2-5,13,TRBV6-5,CASSSPGSGTQYF
TRBJ1-1,15,TRBV7-9,CASSFEGRLNTEAFF
TRBJ2-2,17,TRBV3-1/TRBV3-2,CASSQRGITANTGELFF
TRBJ2-3,14,TRBV6-2/TRBV6-3,CASSFLAGTDTQYF
TRBJ2-1,14,TRBV3-1/TRBV3-2,CASSQEVAGVEQFF
TRBJ1-4,16,TRBV5-8,CASSKGQGTTNEKLFF
TRBJ1-2,17,TRBV6-2/TRBV6-3,CASSYPILRQQVFGYTF
TRBJ2-1,16,TRBV18,CASSPRRRTSWSEQFF
TRBJ2-7,19,TRBV2,CASSEGLYMSTSGTYEQYF
TRBJ1-1,15,TRBV19,CASSIALGRNTEAFF
TRBJ2-7,14,TRBV7-2,CASSLTMATYEQYF
TRBJ1-2,12,TRBV29-1,CSVDRGLYGYTF
TRBJ2-1,13,TRBV10-3,CAISHASYNEQFF
TRBJ2-5,13,TRBV6-5,CASSLPGEETQYF
TRBJ1-2,15,TRBV2,CASSGRDSLNYGYTF
TRBJ2-2,18,TRBV19,CASSPGPSFVSATGELFF
TRBJ2-2,18,TRBV7-3,CASSLGLAGGRGTGELFF
TRBJ1-2,14,TRBV10-3,CAISESGQGIGYTF
TRBJ2-1,15,TRBV4-3,CASSLAGGSYNEQFF
TRBJ1-2,12,TRBV10-3,CAISATEYGYTF
TRBJ2-1,15,TRBV7-9,CASSLGGREHNEQFF
TRBJ1-6,15,TRBV27,CASSLWPRDNSPLHF
TRBJ2-7,16,TRBV19,CASSSTSGKPSYEQYF
TRBJ2-2,16,TRBV11-2,CASSSGGGTRTGELFF
TRBJ1-1,18,TRBV12-5,CASGLVVTGTGGDTEAFF
TRBJ2-3,15,TRBV3-1/TRBV3-2,CASSQGQGRADTQYF
TRBJ2-1,13,TRBV27,CASRRSQNNEQFF
TRBJ1-2,12,TRBV30,CAWSVTGRGYTF
TRBJ2-7,13,TRBV29-1,CSVSTDRDYEQYF
TRBJ2-3,17,TRBV5-1,CASSFPPQGDTTDTQYF
TRBJ2-3,17,TRBV24-1,CAAGLAGGFTLTDTQYF
TRBJ2-1,13,TRBV5-1,CASSEAPGNEQFF
TRBJ2-1,16,TRBV9,CASSPRLEGYLNEQFF
TRBJ1-5,15,TRBV6-5,CASVGGQTRNQPQHF
TRBJ1-3,13,TRBV25-1,CASSDFSGNTIYF
TRBJ2-3,14,TRBV5-1,CASSLEGRSDTQYF